This T cell receptor (beta chain) was recorded in a study of identical twins. The authors used template switching to add a universal primer site and gave cDNA unique molecular identifiers. Via MiXCR, TCRdb re-called the 5' RACE reads, giving one row per CDR3 protein. This sample carries about 530,000 distinct CDR3 sequences, around 20% of them seen once, and the ten largest clones take approximately 0.48%. Germline CDR1 ENHRY, CDR2 SYGVKD. The CDR3 extends over 13 amino acids. Unmatched junction bases numbered 2, after V lost 10 bases and J lost 0 bases. These data also formed part of another study, on yellow fever vaccine responses in identical twins.

The genes are TRBV10-3 and TRBJ2-5, with 10 nucleotides matching TRBD1. The sample taken for sequencing was CD4+ T cells sorted from blood. The receptor was derived from a woman aged 18-29 years in good health. CDR3 sequence reads: CATGQGYQETQYF. CDR3 nucleotide sequence: TGTGCCACGGGACAGGGGTACCAAGAGACCCAGTACTTC.